The clone carrying this TCR beta chain was picked up a small number of times. One entry per CDR3 protein results from TCRdb running MiXCR on the RT-PCR reads. The sample carries some 150,000 distinct CDR3 sequences, about 40% recorded once. This sample was taken from a study of patients and donors after allogeneic stem cell transplantation. The germline CDR1 and CDR2 sequences are KGHDR and SFDVKD. Between the trimmed V and J ends, which lost 5 bases and 3 bases, there was a span of 9 bases. The CDR3 sequence is 13 residues long. Sequencing was carried out using blood, either unsorted or a sorted T cell fraction (not recorded which). The receptor comes from a human donor who was either an allogeneic HSCT recipient or a stem cell or donor lymphocyte infusion donor (not recorded which). It is not recorded whose cells these are; they may come from a transplant donor. The rearrangement links TRBV24-1 to TRBJ1-1, with D unresolved. The DNA for the CDR3 is TGTGCCACCAGTGGGGAAGATCACACTGAAGCTTTCTTT. Translation: CATSGEDHTEAFF.